Listed here are 17 T cell receptor beta chains from one sample, sequenced in a study of OX40 agonist ivuxolimab in advanced cancers. Sequenced by immunoSEQ multiplex PCR; TCRdb stores in-frame clones only, minus some. The data hold approximately 60,000 clones, with just under 85% observed a single time. The input for sequencing was CD4+ or CD8+ T cells sorted from blood, taken in a trial of the OX40 agonist ivuxolimab. The receptors shown here come from an adult with an advanced solid tumor such as melanoma, head and neck, liver or kidney cancer.

The V gene is TRBV10-3, the J gene TRBJ2-1, with 10 bases identical to TRBD1. Germline CDR1 reads ENHRY; CDR2 reads SYGVKD. The CDR3 has 14 amino acids. The V and J ends lost 6 bases and 4 bases, in that order; junction bases with no gene match: 3. The CDR3 nucleotides read TGTGCCATCAGCAGGACAGGGGGATACAATGAGCAGTTCTTC. Protein sequence: CAISRTGGYNEQFF.

The chain joins TRBV5-3 to TRBJ1-1, with D uncertain. TRBV5-3 is assigned to the ORF class and has an uncertain function. The CDR3 sequence is 16 residues long. The V end was cut by 3 bases, the J end by 0 bases, with 15 bases between. In nucleotides, the CDR3 is TGTGCCAGAAGCTCCCCCGGAGAGATCTTGAACACTGAAGCTTTCTTT. Translating gives CARSSPGEILNTEAFF.

This clone has a handful of counts. The chain combines TRBV19 with TRBJ1-2; 7 bases match TRBD1. With V trimmed by 6 bases and J by 0 bases, 10 bases remained unmatched. The V gene's germline CDR1 is LNHDA and CDR2 SQIVND (reference sequence). This CDR3 comprises 16 residues. The CDR3 protein is CASRTRQGGTNYGYTF. The CDR3 region has the DNA TGTGCCAGTAGGACTAGACAGGGCGGGACTAACTATGGCTACACCTTC. Drawing the rest from reference TRBV19 and TRBJ1-2, the complete variable domain is DGGITQSPKYLFRKEGQNVTLSCEQNLNHDAMYWYRQDPGQGLRLIYYSQIVNDFQKGDIAEGYSVSREKKESFPLTVTSAQKNPTAFYLCASRTRQGGTNYGYTFGSGTRLTVV.

This clone was seen more than once but under ten times. Other DNA variants within this sample encode the same CDR3. The V gene is TRBV19, the J gene TRBJ1-3; D ambiguous. With 7 bases removed from V and 0 bases from J, the gap between germline ends came to 4 bases. This CDR3 comprises 12 residues. Germline CDR1 and CDR2: LNHDA and SQIVND (reference sequence). CDR3 sequence reads: CASTHSGNTIYF. The CDR3, as DNA: TGTGCCAGTACCCACTCTGGAAACACCATATATTTT.

V usage is TRBV19 and J usage is TRBJ1-1; tentative D call: TRBD1 (5 bases). With 3 bases removed from V and 1 base from J, the gap between germline ends came to 18 bases. The germline V gene encodes CDR1 LNHDA and CDR2 SQIVND (reference sequence). The CDR3 has 17 amino acids. In DNA form, the CDR3 reads TGTGCCAGTAGTATGGCCCCAGGGCGCGTTAGGAACACTGAAGCTTTCTTT. The encoded protein is CASSMAPGRVRNTEAFF.

The chain recombines TRBV12-5 with TRBJ1-2, with D unclear. Deletions cut 2 bases from V and 5 bases from J, with 15 bases between. The CDR3 is made up of 15 amino acids. The germline V gene has CDR1 LGHNT and CDR2 FRNRAP. CDR3 bases: TGTGCTAGTGGTTTGAGTACTGGAGCTTCGTATGGCTACACCTTC. This codes for CASGLSTGASYGYTF.

The rearrangement joins TRBV28 to TRBJ2-7, with 7 positions matching TRBD1. The V and J ends lost 6 bases and 1 base, in that order; junction bases with no gene match: 12. The germline gives CDR1 MDHEN, CDR2 SYDVKM. This CDR3 contains 16 residues. CDR3 nucleotide sequence: TGTGCCAGCAGACCATCCCGGGACAGTGTTTCCTACGAGCAGTACTTC. Translating it yields CASRPSRDSVSYEQYF.

The V call is TRBV6-5, the J call TRBJ2-2, with 8 bases identical to TRBD2. The CDR3 has 15 amino acids. Looked up from germline, CDR1 is MNHEY and CDR2 is SVGAGI. V lost 5 bases, J lost 1 base, and 3 bases stayed unmatched. CDR3 sequence: CASSPGLVNTGELFF. The CDR3, as DNA: TGTGCCAGCAGTCCGGGACTAGTGAACACCGGGGAGCTGTTTTTT.

The chain has TRBV7-9 and TRBJ2-5, with D hard to call. Trimming took 4 bases from V and 5 from J, leaving 14 bases between them. Germline V CDR1 and CDR2: SEHNR, FQNEAQ (reference sequence). The CDR3 consists of 14 residues. The CDR3 is CASSSGLVEETQYF. The CDR3 DNA follows: TGTGCCAGCAGCTCCGGCCTAGTGGAGGAGACCCAGTACTTC.

This clone has just one count. V and J are TRBV2 and TRBJ2-7; D remains ambiguous. CDR3 length: 13 residues. The V end was cut by 7 bases, the J end by 3 bases, with 13 bases between. The V gene's germline CDR1 is SNHLY and CDR2 FYNNEI. CDR3 residues: CASTGPWHYEQYF. The CDR3, as DNA: TGTGCCAGCACCGGTCCTTGGCACTACGAGCAGTACTTC.

The V gene is TRBV28, the J gene TRBJ1-2; TRBD1 agrees at 9 bases. V lost 6 bases to trimming and J lost 4 bases; unmatched junction nucleotides: 15. This CDR3 is 17 amino acids long. Germline CDR1 is MDHEN and CDR2 is SYDVKM. In nucleotides, the CDR3 is TGTGCCAGCAGATTCGGGACAGGGTTGTCCCTTACCTATGGCTACACCTTC. This gives the protein CASRFGTGLSLTYGYTF.

This sequence joins TRBV4-3 and TRBJ2-3; 9 positions match TRBD2. V shed 1 base, J shed 4 bases, and the junction held 18 bases outside the gene matches. This CDR3 contains 20 residues. Germline lookup yields CDR1 LGHNA and CDR2 YSLEER. This chain's CDR3 is CASSQARGSGRPTVPDTQYF. The CDR3 DNA sequence: TGCGCCAGCAGCCAAGCCCGTGGTAGCGGGAGACCCACCGTCCCAGATACGCAGTATTTT.

V usage is TRBV11-2 and J usage is TRBJ2-1; the match to TRBD1 covers 10 bases. This CDR3 comprises 15 residues. Germline V gives CDR1 SGHAT, CDR2 FQNNGV. V lost 5 bases and J lost 9; bases outside the gene matches: 10. The CDR3 DNA reads TGTGCCAGCAGCCAAAAGGACAGGGGGTGGGGTGAGCAGTTCTTC. This translates into CASSQKDRGWGEQFF.

This sequence joins TRBV28 and TRBJ1-5, with 10 bases matching TRBD1. The CDR3 is 16 residues long. Germline V gives CDR1 MDHEN, CDR2 SYDVKM. The V segment lost 4 bases and the J segment 5 bases; nucleotides outside the gene matches: 8. The CDR3 protein is CASSSLDRGRYQPQHF. CDR3 coding DNA: TGTGCCAGCAGTTCCCTCGACAGGGGGCGTTATCAGCCCCAGCATTTT.

The chain has TRBV7-9 and TRBJ2-1; D may be TRBD2 (7 bases). CDR3 length: 16 amino acids. V was trimmed by 5 bases and J by 7 bases, leaving 21 bases between them. The germline V gene encodes CDR1 SEHNR and CDR2 FQNEAQ (reference sequence). CDR3 in amino acids: CASSPLPVGGLNEQFF. CDR3 DNA: TGTGCCAGCAGCCCGCTTCCCGTCGGGGGGCTGAATGAGCAGTTCTTC.

This chain connects TRBV27 to TRBJ2-7; D may be TRBD1 (6 bases). This CDR3 is built from 13 residues. The germline V gene encodes CDR1 MNHEY and CDR2 SMNVEV (reference sequence). Trimming pared 6 bases from V and 3 bases from J, leaving 12 bases between. CDR3: CASSPRGFYEQYF. DNA for the CDR3: TGTGCCAGCAGCCCAAGGGGGTTCTACGAGCAGTACTTC.

This sequence joins TRBV19 and TRBJ1-4, with D perhaps TRBD1 (6 bases). Germline loops: CDR1 LNHDA, CDR2 SQIVND (reference sequence). The V end lost 0 bases, the J end lost 3 bases, and 11 bases lay between the germline ends. This CDR3 contains 16 residues. CDR3 sequence reads: CASSIDGGLANEKLFF. For the CDR3, the DNA is TGTGCCAGTAGTATAGACGGGGGCCTCGCTAATGAAAAACTGTTTTTT.